These T cell receptor beta chains were read from a single sample in a study of shared clonotypes between healthy human individuals. The repertoire was sequenced with immunoSEQ multiplex PCR; TCRdb's copy has only in-frame clones and lacks some. The sample includes about 800,000 clones, about 96% seen only once; the top ten take around 0.25%. The sequenced material came from naive CD8+ T cells sorted from blood. The origin of the receptors is a man aged 25-40 years in good health. CDR3s include the opening cysteine and the closing phenylalanine or tryptophan. A D gene is named only where the DNA matches it firmly. A clone size is listed for some rows: how often the clone was seen (once, few, many), or a class if it is expanded.

NA | NA | 16 | TRBJ2-3 | TRBV2 | CASSDWYGGSTDTQYF | TGTGCCAGCAGTGATTGGTACGGGGGTAGCACAGATACGCAGTATTTT
TRBD1 | NA | 15 | TRBJ2-4 | TRBV5-1 | CASSLERQGKNIQYF | TGCGCCAGCAGCTTGGAAAGACAGGGTAAAAACATTCAGTACTTC
TRBD1 | NA | 14 | TRBJ2-7 | TRBV5-1 | CASSEGQGADEQYF | TGCGCCAGCAGCGAGGGACAGGGGGCCGACGAGCAGTACTTC
NA | NA | 15 | TRBJ2-1 | TRBV7-9 | CASSQDSGWANEQFF | TGTGCCAGCAGCCAAGACAGCGGATGGGCAAATGAGCAGTTCTTC
NA | NA | 16 | TRBJ2-7 | TRBV11-2 | CASSLDFGVRAYEQYF | TGTGCCAGCAGCTTAGATTTCGGAGTGAGGGCCTACGAGCAGTACTTC
TRBD2 | NA | 16 | TRBJ2-1 | TRBV15 | CATSTLEGGPRNEQFF | TGTGCCACCAGTACCTTAGAGGGAGGGCCTCGCAATGAGCAGTTCTTC
NA | once | 16 | TRBJ2-1 | TRBV10-3 | CAPSRTREPGGNEQFF | TGTGCCCCTTCACGAACACGGGAGCCTGGTGGGAATGAGCAGTTCTTC
NA | NA | 15 | TRBJ2-7 | TRBV10-1 | CASSVVGGNFDEQYF | TGCGCCAGCTCAGTCGTGGGGGGAAATTTCGACGAGCAGTACTTC
NA | NA | 14 | TRBJ2-1 | TRBV28 | CASSPRDWGNEQFF | TGTGCCAGCAGTCCACGGGACTGGGGGAATGAGCAGTTCTTC
TRBD1 | once | 13 | TRBJ1-1 | TRBV29-1 | CSHLGQENTEAFF | TGCAGCCACCTGGGACAGGAGAACACTGAAGCTTTCTTT
TRBD2 | NA | 16 | TRBJ2-3 | TRBV28 | CASSFPSGRSTDTQYF | TGTGCCAGCAGTTTCCCTAGCGGGAGGAGCACAGATACGCAGTATTTT
TRBD2 | NA | 17 | TRBJ2-7 | TRBV27 | CASSLRQTSGRACEQYF | TGTGCCAGCAGTCTAAGGCAGACTAGCGGGAGGGCTTGTGAGCAGTACTTC
NA | once | 13 | TRBJ1-5 | TRBV12-5 | CASASEWGQPQHF | TGTGCTAGTGCCAGTGAGTGGGGTCAGCCCCAGCATTTT
NA | NA | 17 | TRBJ2-3 | TRBV9 | CASSPRNVQEVTDTQYF | TGTGCCAGCAGCCCCCGCAACGTTCAGGAGGTCACAGATACGCAGTATTTT
NA | NA | 21 | TRBJ2-1 | TRBV4-2 | CASSQNLAKGLPTPLDNEQFF | TGTGCCAGCAGCCAAAACCTAGCGAAGGGACTCCCGACGCCTTTGGACAATGAGCAGTTCTTC
NA | NA | 14 | TRBJ1-2 | TRBV29-1 | CSVERTVSNYGYTF | TGCAGCGTTGAGAGGACCGTTTCTAACTATGGCTACACCTTC
TRBD1 | NA | 17 | TRBJ2-7 | TRBV5-5 | CASSSSLSTGLVSEQYF | TGTGCCAGCAGCTCTTCTTTATCGACAGGGTTAGTTTCCGAGCAGTACTTC
TRBD1 | NA | 15 | TRBJ2-1 | TRBV11-2 | CASSLLTGVRNEQFF | TGTGCCAGCAGCTTACTGACAGGGGTGCGTAATGAGCAGTTCTTC
NA | NA | 16 | TRBJ2-1 | TRBV7-8 | CASSYSGTGSYNEQFF | TGTGCCAGCAGCTATAGCGGGACAGGCTCCTACAATGAGCAGTTCTTC
NA | NA | 13 | TRBJ2-7 | TRBV25-1 | CASTERYSYEQYF | TGTGCCAGCACCGAGCGGTACTCCTACGAGCAGTACTTC
NA | once | 14 | TRBJ1-1 | TRBV28 | CASRMDRPLAEAFF | TGTGCCAGCCGGATGGACAGACCTCTCGCTGAAGCTTTCTTT
NA | NA | 19 | TRBJ2-7 | TRBV7-9 | CASSSDRGAGAVYTYEQYF | TGTGCCAGCAGCTCCGACCGGGGGGCAGGAGCGGTATATACCTACGAGCAGTACTTC
TRBD1 | once | 15 | TRBJ1-5 | TRBV28 | CASTLGQGANQPQHF | TGTGCCAGCACCCTCGGACAGGGGGCTAATCAGCCCCAGCATTTT
TRBD2 | NA | 18 | TRBJ2-1 | TRBV4-2 | CASSQVGSGGSSYNEQFF | TGTGCCAGCAGCCAAGTAGGCAGCGGGGGGAGCTCCTACAATGAGCAGTTCTTC
NA | NA | 13 | TRBJ2-7 | TRBV29-1 | CSVEDTSNYEQYF | TGCAGCGTTGAAGACACATCAAACTACGAGCAGTACTTC
TRBD1 | once | 15 | TRBJ2-7 | TRBV28 | CASSSVTGAIYEQYF | TGTGCCAGCAGTTCCGTGACAGGGGCGATATACGAGCAGTACTTC
NA | NA | 13 | TRBJ2-3 | TRBV2 | CASSAPPEATQYF | TGTGCCAGCAGTGCCCCTCCCGAGGCTACGCAGTATTTT
NA | NA | 14 | TRBJ2-7 | TRBV4-1 | CASSQEAPAGSYHF | TGCGCCAGCAGCCAAGAGGCGCCAGCCGGCTCCTACCACTTC
NA | NA | 15 | TRBJ2-2 | TRBV7-2 | CASSHRQPNTGELFF | TGTGCCAGCAGCCACAGGCAGCCGAACACCGGGGAGCTGTTTTTT
TRBD1 | NA | 16 | TRBJ2-7 | TRBV4-1 | CASSQPTGTGGDEQYF | TGCGCCAGCAGCCAACCCACCGGGACAGGGGGTGATGAGCAGTACTTC
NA | once | 13 | TRBJ2-7 | TRBV7-2 | CASSYFEGYEQYF | TGTGCCAGCAGCTATTTCGAAGGCTACGAGCAGTACTTC
TRBD1 | NA | 15 | TRBJ1-1 | TRBV6-5 | CASSYSPGQNAEAFF | TGTGCCAGCAGTTACTCCCCGGGACAGAACGCTGAAGCTTTCTTT
NA | NA | 15 | TRBJ2-5 | TRBV27 | CASSLSRWARETQYF | TGTGCCAGCAGTTTATCGCGGTGGGCTCGAGAGACCCAGTACTTC
NA | NA | 16 | TRBJ1-5 | TRBV19 | CASSLLGGSPNQPQHF | TGTGCCAGTAGTCTTCTCGGGGGCAGTCCGAATCAGCCCCAGCATTTT
NA | NA | 15 | TRBJ2-7 | TRBV4-1 | CASSQETGSSYEQYF | TGCGCCAGCAGCCAAGAAACAGGGAGCTCCTACGAGCAGTACTTC
TRBD2 | NA | 13 | TRBJ2-7 | TRBV9 | CASSTSGSREQYF | TGTGCCAGCTCGACTAGCGGGAGTCGCGAGCAGTACTTC
TRBD1 | NA | 12 | TRBJ2-1 | TRBV27 | CASINTGGEQFF | TGTGCCAGCATCAATACAGGGGGTGAGCAGTTCTTC
NA | NA | 13 | TRBJ2-3 | TRBV13 | CASSLVRTDTQYF | TGTGCCAGCAGCTTAGTACGGACAGATACGCAGTATTTT
TRBD1 | NA | 15 | TRBJ1-1 | TRBV4-1 | CASSHKGQGNTEAFF | TGCGCCAGCAGCCACAAGGGACAGGGGAACACTGAAGCTTTCTTT
NA | NA | 13 | TRBJ2-7 | TRBV7-8 | CASSLESFGEQYF | TGTGCCAGCAGCTTAGAGTCCTTCGGCGAGCAGTACTTC
TRBD1 | NA | 17 | TRBJ1-1 | TRBV28 | CASTESPRGHGDTEAFF | TGTGCCAGCACCGAGTCCCCGAGGGGGCATGGGGACACTGAAGCTTTCTTT
TRBD1 | NA | 15 | TRBJ2-7 | TRBV5-6 | CASSLARQGGYEQYF | TGTGCCAGCAGCTTGGCGCGACAGGGGGGGTACGAGCAGTACTTC
TRBD2 | NA | 17 | TRBJ2-7 | TRBV7-9 | CASTPTGWEGVWVEQYF | TGTGCCAGCACCCCGACCGGGTGGGAGGGCGTATGGGTCGAGCAGTACTTC
NA | few | 15 | TRBJ2-1 | TRBV7-9 | CASSLAQGTHNEQFF | TGTGCCAGCAGCTTAGCTCAGGGTACCCACAATGAGCAGTTCTTC
TRBD2 | NA | 16 | TRBJ2-1 | TRBV29-1 | CSVESAGGPGNNEQFF | TGCAGCGTTGAATCCGCGGGAGGGCCTGGAAATAATGAGCAGTTCTTC
TRBD1 | NA | 13 | TRBJ1-2 | TRBV5-4 | CASSLQGDYGYTF | TGTGCCAGCAGCTTACAGGGGGACTATGGCTACACCTTC
TRBD1 | NA | 16 | TRBJ2-4 | TRBV4-1 | CASSQPLEDRENIQYF | TGCGCCAGCAGCCAACCCCTTGAGGACAGGGAGAACATTCAGTACTTC
TRBD1 | NA | 14 | TRBJ1-5 | TRBV10-3 | CAISIQGAGQPQHF | TGTGCCATCAGCATCCAGGGGGCAGGGCAGCCCCAGCATTTT
NA | NA | 14 | TRBJ1-5 | TRBV28 | CASSLSRSNQPQHF | TGTGCCAGCAGTTTAAGCAGGAGCAATCAGCCCCAGCATTTT
TRBD2 | NA | 13 | TRBJ2-7 | TRBV9 | CASSGGSLDEQYF | TGTGCCAGCAGCGGCGGGAGTCTGGACGAGCAGTACTTC
NA | NA | 15 | TRBJ2-1 | TRBV27 | CASSSSPSSYNEQFF | TGTGCCAGCAGTTCATCTCCGAGCTCCTACAATGAGCAGTTCTTC
TRBD2 | NA | 16 | TRBJ2-3 | TRBV28 | CASSSLVREATDTQYF | TGTGCCAGCAGTTCCTTAGTGCGGGAGGCCACAGATACGCAGTATTTT
NA | NA | 13 | TRBJ2-7 | TRBV30 | CAWSFTSTYEQYF | TGTGCCTGGAGTTTTACTAGCACCTACGAGCAGTACTTC